Sequencing of this TCR beta chain was carried out in a study of blood T cell repertoires in COVID-19. Turning to the study itself: T cells, B-cell-depleted T cells, or PBMCs provided the cDNA or gDNA that served as material.

This clone was seen just once. Original methodology: Estimation of nucleated cell counts was performed using reference gene primer amplification. Repertoires were generated with immunoSEQ multiplex PCR, while TCRdb's copy carries only in-frame clones and drops some. V, J and clone size derive from that table, while D and trimming were established from the DNA sequence. The data hold roughly 55,000 clones, with over 70% observed a single time. Trimming cost V 6 bases and J 4 bases, with 12 bases left between them. Germline CDR1 and CDR2: MNHNY and SVGAGI (reference sequence). The CDR3 extends over 13 amino acids.

The sequence was obtained from a human donor with active or convalescent COVID-19. The donor label of this sample is uncertain. The sequencing input was peripheral blood. This chain connects TRBV6-6 to TRBJ1-1; D ambiguous. The CDR3, as DNA: TGTGCCAGCAGCTCCGGTTATGGCACTGAAGCTTTCTTT. It is translated as CASSSGYGTEAFF.